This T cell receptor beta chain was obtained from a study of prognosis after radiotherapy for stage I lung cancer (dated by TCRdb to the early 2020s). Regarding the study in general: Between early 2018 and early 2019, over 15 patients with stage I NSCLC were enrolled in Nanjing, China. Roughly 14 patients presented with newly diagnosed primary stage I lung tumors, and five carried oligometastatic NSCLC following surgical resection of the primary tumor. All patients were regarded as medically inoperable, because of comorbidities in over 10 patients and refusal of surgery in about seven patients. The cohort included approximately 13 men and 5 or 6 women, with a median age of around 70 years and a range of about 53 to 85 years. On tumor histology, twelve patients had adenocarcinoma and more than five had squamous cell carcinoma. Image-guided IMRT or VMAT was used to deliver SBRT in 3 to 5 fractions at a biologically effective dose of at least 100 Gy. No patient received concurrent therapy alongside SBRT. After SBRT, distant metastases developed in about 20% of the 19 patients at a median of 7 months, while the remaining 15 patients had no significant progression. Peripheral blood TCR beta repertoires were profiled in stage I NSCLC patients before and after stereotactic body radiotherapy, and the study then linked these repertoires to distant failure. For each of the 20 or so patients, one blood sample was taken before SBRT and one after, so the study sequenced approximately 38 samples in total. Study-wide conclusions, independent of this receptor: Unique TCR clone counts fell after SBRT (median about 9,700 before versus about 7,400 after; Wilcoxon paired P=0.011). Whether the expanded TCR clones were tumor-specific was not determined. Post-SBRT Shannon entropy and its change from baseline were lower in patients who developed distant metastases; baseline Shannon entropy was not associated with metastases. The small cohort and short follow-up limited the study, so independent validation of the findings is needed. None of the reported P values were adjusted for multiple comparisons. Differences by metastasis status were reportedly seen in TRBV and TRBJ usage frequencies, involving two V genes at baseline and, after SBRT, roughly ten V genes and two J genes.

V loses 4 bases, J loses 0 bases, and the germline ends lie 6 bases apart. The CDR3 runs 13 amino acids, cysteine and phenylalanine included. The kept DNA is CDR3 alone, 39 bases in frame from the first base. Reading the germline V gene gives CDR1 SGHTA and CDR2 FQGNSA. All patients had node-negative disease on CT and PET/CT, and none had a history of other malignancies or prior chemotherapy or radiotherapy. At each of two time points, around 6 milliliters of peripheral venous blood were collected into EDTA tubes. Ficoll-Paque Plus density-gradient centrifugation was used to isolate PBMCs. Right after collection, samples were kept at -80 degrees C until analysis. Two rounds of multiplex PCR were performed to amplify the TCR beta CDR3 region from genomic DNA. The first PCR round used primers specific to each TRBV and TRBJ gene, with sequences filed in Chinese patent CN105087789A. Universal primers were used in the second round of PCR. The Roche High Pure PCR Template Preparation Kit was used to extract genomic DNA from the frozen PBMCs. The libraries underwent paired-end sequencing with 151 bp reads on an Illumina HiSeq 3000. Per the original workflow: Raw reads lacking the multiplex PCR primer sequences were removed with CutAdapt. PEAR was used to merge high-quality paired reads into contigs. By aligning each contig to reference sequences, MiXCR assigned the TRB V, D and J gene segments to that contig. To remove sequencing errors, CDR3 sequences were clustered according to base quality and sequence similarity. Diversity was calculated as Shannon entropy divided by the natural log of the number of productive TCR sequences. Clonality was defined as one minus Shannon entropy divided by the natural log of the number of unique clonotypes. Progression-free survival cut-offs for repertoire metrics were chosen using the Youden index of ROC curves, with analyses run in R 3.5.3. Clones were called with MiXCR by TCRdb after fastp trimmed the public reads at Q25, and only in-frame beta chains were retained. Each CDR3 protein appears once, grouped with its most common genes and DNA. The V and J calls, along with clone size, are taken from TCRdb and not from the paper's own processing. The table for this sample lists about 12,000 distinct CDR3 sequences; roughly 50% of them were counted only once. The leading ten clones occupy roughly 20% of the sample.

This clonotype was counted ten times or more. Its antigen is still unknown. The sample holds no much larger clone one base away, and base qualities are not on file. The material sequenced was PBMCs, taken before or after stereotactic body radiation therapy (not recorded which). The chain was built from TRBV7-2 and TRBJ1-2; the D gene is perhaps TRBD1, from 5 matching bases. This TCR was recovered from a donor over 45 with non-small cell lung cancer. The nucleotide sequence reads TGTGCCAGCAGCTCAGGGCCTAACTATGGCTACACCTTC. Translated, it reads CASSSGPNYGYTF.